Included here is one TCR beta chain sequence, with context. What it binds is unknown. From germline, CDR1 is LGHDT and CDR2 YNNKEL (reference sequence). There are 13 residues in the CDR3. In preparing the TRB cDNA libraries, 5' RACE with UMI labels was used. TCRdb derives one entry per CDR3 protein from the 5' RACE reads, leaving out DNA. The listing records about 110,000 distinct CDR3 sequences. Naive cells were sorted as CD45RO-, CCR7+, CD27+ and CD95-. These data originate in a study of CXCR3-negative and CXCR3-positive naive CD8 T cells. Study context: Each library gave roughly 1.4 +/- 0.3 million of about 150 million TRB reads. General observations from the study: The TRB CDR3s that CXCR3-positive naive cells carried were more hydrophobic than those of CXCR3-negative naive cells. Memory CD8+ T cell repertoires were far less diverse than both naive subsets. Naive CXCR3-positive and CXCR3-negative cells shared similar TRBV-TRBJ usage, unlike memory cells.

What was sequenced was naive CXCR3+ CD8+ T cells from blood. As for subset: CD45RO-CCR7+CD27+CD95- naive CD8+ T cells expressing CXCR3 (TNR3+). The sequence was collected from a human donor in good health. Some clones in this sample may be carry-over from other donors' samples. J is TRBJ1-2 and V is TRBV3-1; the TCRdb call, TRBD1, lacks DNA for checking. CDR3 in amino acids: CASSQQGLYGYTF.